This TCR beta chain was profiled in a study of blood T cell repertoires in COVID-19. Looking at the study overall: Spain, Italy and the United States supplied samples that represented acute and convalescent COVID-19.

The CDR3 is 17 residues long. Trimming removed 6 bases from V and 0 bases from J, with 17 bases in between. The germline gives CDR1 KGHDR, CDR2 SFDVKD. Per the authors' pipeline: Amplified reference gene primers provided the basis for estimating nucleated cell counts. Data came from immunoSEQ multiplex PCR; TCRdb stores just in-frame clones and leaves some out. The V and J calls and the clone size are those of that table, but D and trimming were determined from the DNA. The sample carries about 160,000 clones, approximately 88% recorded once. The TCR sequence derives from a woman of 80 years or more with active or convalescent COVID-19. The rearrangement joins TRBV24-1 to TRBJ1-5, with D hard to call. The sequencing sample was made of peripheral blood. The CDR3 DNA is TGTGCCACCAGTCCCAGAACCCCGAAAGATAGCAATCAGCCCCAGCATTTT. Amino acid sequence: CATSPRTPKDSNQPQHF.